The present T cell receptor beta chain was sequenced within a study of TIL therapy for anti-PD-1-resistant metastatic lung cancer. This was the immunoSEQ v3 assay. Assay: immunoSEQ multiplex PCR; the TCRdb copy retains only in-frame clones and omits some. In the table there are about 100,000 clones, under 70% of which are singletons. V shed 6 bases and J 4 bases; nucleotides not matched to a gene: 12. This CDR3 has 16 amino acids. Germline V CDR1 and CDR2: SGHAT, FQNNGV. Documented time point: pre-treatment sample, taken before nivolumab and TIL therapy. Tumor tissue came from excised metastases, mostly pleural nodules or supraclavicular lymph nodes. Tumor harvest preceded PD-1/PD-L1 blockade, followed by nivolumab treatment.

This clonotype was sampled from a person between 25 and 79 years old with non-small cell lung cancer. Sample: tumor tissue, taken at baseline. This sequence joins TRBV11-2 and TRBJ2-3; TRBD2 matches 8 bases. DNA of the CDR3: TGTGCCAGCAGGACGAGCGGGAGTTCTGGGGCAGATACGCAGTATTTT. Its protein product is CASRTSGSSGADTQYF. Combining the CDR3 with reference TRBV11-2 and TRBJ2-3 gives the whole variable domain EAGVAQSPRYKIIEKRQSVAFWCNPISGHATLYWYQQILGQGPKLLIQFQNNGVVDDSQLPKDRFSAERLKGVDSTLKIQPAKLEDSAVYLCASRTSGSSGADTQYFGPGTRLTVL.